These 9 T cell receptor beta chains were all obtained from the same sample, sequenced in a study of tumor and adjacent non-tumor tissue in lung cancer. TCRbeta libraries were built with three rounds of nested PCR, modified from ARM-PCR. TCRdb fed the multiplex PCR reads into MiXCR, producing one record per CDR3 protein. The repertoire includes 60,000 or so distinct CDR3 sequences, around 64% of them detected once, and about 30% sits in the top ten. This sample's RNA came from whole unsorted tissue. This non-tumor lung sample came from over 3 cm beyond the tumor edge. The sample was distant non-tumor lung tissue. The receptors shown here come from a man in his 70s with non-small cell lung cancer.

Note on this clonotype: Possible read error: a much larger clone is one base away. The chain recombines TRBV6-2 or TRBV6-3 with TRBJ2-1, with 13 bases fitting TRBD2. V shed 1 base and J 3 bases; nucleotides not matched to a gene: 6. The CDR3 is 18 residues long. Germline loops: CDR1 MNHEY, CDR2 SVGEGT. The CDR3 protein is CASSYLILAGGGYNEQFF. In DNA form, the CDR3 reads TGTGCCAGCAGTTACTTGATACTAGCGGGGGGGGGCTACAATGAGCAGTTCTTC.

About this clonotype: This CDR3 fails to terminate in the conserved phenylalanine or tryptophan, so it likely reflects a read error. The genes are TRBV11-2 and TRBJ2-1; tentative D call: TRBD2 (6 bases). The V end was cut by 3 bases, the J end by 7 bases, with 19 bases between. The CDR3 covers 16 residues. CDR1 and CDR2 from the germline V gene are SGHAT and FQNNGV. The CDR3 reads CASSLSAKVGGNEQFY. DNA of the CDR3: TGTGCCAGCAGCTTGTCCGCGAAGGTTGGGGGGAATGAGCAGTTCTAC.

For this clonotype: This may stem from a read error, because a much larger clone lies one nucleotide away. The rearrangement joins TRBV12-3 or TRBV12-4 to TRBJ2-2; 9 bases line up with TRBD1. J was trimmed by 7 bases and V by 11 bases; bases with no gene match: 11. The CDR3 loop spans 14 amino acids. The CDR3 bases are TGTGCCTGCTGCCCCGGGACAGGGTACGGGGAGCTGTTTTTT. This gives the protein CACCPGTGYGELFF.

As regards this clonotype: The conserved closing phenylalanine or tryptophan is absent in this CDR3, likely reflecting a read error. This chain connects TRBV5-4 to TRBJ1-5, with D perhaps TRBD1 (6 bases). Looked up from germline, CDR1 is SGHNT and CDR2 is YYREEE (reference sequence). The CDR3 length is 15 residues. The ends were cut back, 8 bases at V and 5 bases at J, with 20 bases in the middle. The CDR3 DNA is TGTGCCAGTAGCCTGGACGTAGGGGGGGATCAGCCCCAGCATCTT. This translates into CASSLDVGGDQPQHL.

The table lists this clonotype with a few counts. The V call is TRBV20-1, the J call TRBJ2-7, with a tentative D call TRBD1 (6 bases). Germline V gene lookup returns CDR1 DFQATT and CDR2 SNEGSKA (reference sequence). V was cut by 5 bases and J by 0 bases, with 11 bases left in between. The CDR3 sequence is 13 residues long. CDR3 loop: CSAPPQGSYEQYF. The CDR3 coding sequence is TGCAGTGCTCCTCCACAGGGCTCCTACGAGCAGTACTTC.

This clonotype was seen at least ten times. This sequence joins TRBV29-1 and TRBJ2-1, with 7 bases aligning to TRBD1. Germline V lookup: CDR1 SQVTM, CDR2 ANQGSEA. CDR3 length: 16 residues. Losses at the gene ends were 2 bases for V and 0 bases for J; bases not matched to a gene: 7. CDR3 region: CSVEPPDRISYNEQFF. In nucleotides, the CDR3 is TGCAGCGTTGAACCCCCGGACAGGATCTCCTACAATGAGCAGTTCTTC.

Note on this clonotype: One end of the junction fails to match germline, which may point to a read error. The rearrangement joins TRBV10-2 to TRBJ2-2; the match to TRBD2 covers 8 bases. The CDR3 sequence is 16 residues long. Germline CDR1 reads WSHSY; CDR2 reads SAAADI. DNA for the CDR3: TGCGCCAGTAGTGCGAGTAGCGGGATGAACACCGGGGAGCTGTTTTTT. It codes for CASSASSGMNTGELFF.

This clonotype was detected many times. CDR3 protein: CASSYPQETQYF. CDR3 coding DNA: TGTGCCAGCAGTTACCCTCAAGAGACCCAGTACTTC. The rearrangement links TRBV6-6 to TRBJ2-5; D not resolved. V dropped 2 bases and J dropped 2 bases, with 3 bases sitting between them. The length of the CDR3 is 12 residues. The germline V gene has CDR1 MNHNY and CDR2 SVGAGI (reference sequence).

The rearrangement joins TRBV28 to TRBJ2-3; D call uncertain. CDR3 length equals 15 residues. Trimming took 3 bases from V and 0 from J, leaving 10 bases between them. Germline CDR1 reads MDHEN; CDR2 reads SYDVKM. The CDR3 nucleotides read TGTGCCAGCAGTTTTTCTATCCCTAGCACAGATACGCAGTATTTT. This codes for CASSFSIPSTDTQYF.